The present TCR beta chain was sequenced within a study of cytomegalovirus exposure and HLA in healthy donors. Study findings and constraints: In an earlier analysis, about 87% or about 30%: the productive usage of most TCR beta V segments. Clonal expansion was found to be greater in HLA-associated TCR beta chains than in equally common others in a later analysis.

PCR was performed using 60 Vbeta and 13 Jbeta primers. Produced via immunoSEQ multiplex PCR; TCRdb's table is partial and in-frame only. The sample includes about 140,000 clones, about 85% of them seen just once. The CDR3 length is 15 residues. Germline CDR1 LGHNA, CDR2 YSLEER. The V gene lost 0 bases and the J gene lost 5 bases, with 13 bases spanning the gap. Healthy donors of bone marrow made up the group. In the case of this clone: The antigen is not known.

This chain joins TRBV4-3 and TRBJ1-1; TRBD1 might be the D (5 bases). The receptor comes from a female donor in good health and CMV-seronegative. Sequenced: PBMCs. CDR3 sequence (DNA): TGCGCCAGCAGCCAAGATGGAACAGGTCGGACTGAAGCTTTCTTT. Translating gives CASSQDGTGRTEAFF.